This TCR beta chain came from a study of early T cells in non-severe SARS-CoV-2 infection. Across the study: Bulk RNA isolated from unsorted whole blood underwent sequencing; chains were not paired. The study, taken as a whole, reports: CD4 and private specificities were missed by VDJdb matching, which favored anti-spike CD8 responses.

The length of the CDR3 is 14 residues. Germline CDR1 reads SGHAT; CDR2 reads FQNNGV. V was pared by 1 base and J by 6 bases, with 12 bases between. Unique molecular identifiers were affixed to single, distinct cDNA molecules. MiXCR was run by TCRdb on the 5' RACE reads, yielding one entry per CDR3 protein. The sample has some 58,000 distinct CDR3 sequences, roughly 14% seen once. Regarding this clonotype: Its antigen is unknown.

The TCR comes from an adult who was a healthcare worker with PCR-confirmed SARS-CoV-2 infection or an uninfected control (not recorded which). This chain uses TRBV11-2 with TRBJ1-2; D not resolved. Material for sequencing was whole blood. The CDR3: CASSLVAGGDGYTF. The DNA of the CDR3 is TGTGCCAGCAGCTTAGTGGCAGGTGGTGATGGCTACACCTTC.